The 13 T cell receptor beta chains presented below share a single source sample, sequenced in a study of cytomegalovirus exposure and HLA in healthy donors (dated by TCRdb to the late 2010s). The library came from the immunoSEQ multiplex PCR assay. The source is immuneACCESS, and TCRdb retained only in-frame sequences with V and J called. Part of the clones is not carried over; for the studies checked, unresolved V genes explain less than half of this, and the remainder is unexplained. The sample table records about 170,000 clones; approximately 87% of these occur just once. The biggest ten clones account for more than 1.3% of the sample. The sequenced material came from PBMCs. These receptors were collected from a woman aged 30 to 39 in good health and CMV-seronegative.

This chain joins TRBV2 and TRBJ2-3; 8 bases are shared with TRBD2. J lost 1 base, V lost 4 bases, and 4 bases had no gene match. The CDR3 consists of 15 residues. Germline-derived CDR1 and CDR2 are SNHLY and FYNNEI. CDR3 amino acids: CASSGAGAGTDTQYF. CDR3 DNA: TGTGCCAGCAGTGGAGCGGGGGCCGGCACAGATACGCAGTATTTT. The full variable domain, with the rest looked up from reference TRBV2 and TRBJ2-3, is EPEVTQTPSHQVTQMGQEVILRCVPISNHLYFYWYRQILGQKVEFLVSFYNNEISEKSEIFDDQFSVERPDGSNFTLKIRSTKLEDSAMYFCASSGAGAGTDTQYFGPGTRLTVL.

CDR3 nucleotide sequence: TGTGCCAGCAGCCAAGTGGGACAGGGGAACCAGCCCCAGCATTTT. This translates into CASSQVGQGNQPQHF. The chain is built from TRBV16 and TRBJ1-5; 10 bases map to TRBD1. V lost 2 bases to trimming and J lost 7 bases; unmatched junction nucleotides: 5. Per germline, CDR1 KGHSY and CDR2 FQNENV. CDR3 length: 15 amino acids.

In this sample, this clone turned up a few times. The rearrangement joins TRBV5-4 to TRBJ2-3, with TRBD2 matching over 8 bases. From germline, CDR1 is SGHNT and CDR2 YYREEE (reference sequence). The junction had 7 bases not matched to a gene; V was cut back by 0 bases and J by 4 bases. This CDR3 comprises 16 residues. In DNA form, the CDR3 reads TGTGCCAGCAGCTTGGACAGCGGGGGAAGGTCAGATACGCAGTATTTT. Residues: CASSLDSGGRSDTQYF.

This clone occurred a few times. In nucleotides, the CDR3 is TGTGCCACCTCAAAAGGGACAGGGTCGGAGACCCAGTACTTC. Its translation: CATSKGTGSETQYF. The rearrangement joins TRBV11-2 to TRBJ2-5; TRBD1 matches 9 bases. With 10 bases clipped from V and 5 bases from J, the junction kept 11 bases outside the gene matches. Germline values: CDR1 SGHAT, CDR2 FQNNGV. This CDR3 has 14 amino acids.

This clone was found once. The chain couples TRBV5-6 to TRBJ1-6; D perhaps matches TRBD1 (6 bases). CDR3 size: 16 residues. The V and J ends lost 2 bases and 6 bases respectively, with 15 bases between them. Germline-derived CDR1 and CDR2 are SGHDT and YYEEEE. CDR3 sequence reads: CASSFYGQRGNSPLHF. The DNA of the CDR3 is TGTGCCAGCAGCTTCTATGGACAGAGGGGTAATTCACCCCTCCACTTT. Together with reference TRBV5-6 and TRBJ1-6, the CDR3 gives the full variable domain: DAGVTQSPTHLIKTRGQQVTLRCSPKSGHDTVSWYQQALGQGPQFIFQYYEEEERQRGNFPDRFSGHQFPNYSSELNVNALLLGDSALYLCASSFYGQRGNSPLHFGNGTRLTVT.

The chain links TRBV15 to TRBJ2-7, with 7 nucleotides matching TRBD1. The V segment lost 0 bases and the J segment 6 bases; nucleotides outside the gene matches: 5. Germline V gene data show CDR1 as LNHNV and CDR2 as YYDKDF (reference sequence). The CDR3 sequence is 14 residues long. The CDR3 sequence is CATSRDATGLEQYF. Written as DNA, the CDR3 is TGTGCCACCAGCAGAGATGCGACAGGGCTCGAGCAGTACTTC.

The rearrangement uses TRBV15 and TRBJ2-3; 9 bases are a match to TRBD1. The germline V gene has CDR1 LNHNV and CDR2 YYDKDF (reference sequence). The CDR3 runs 14 residues. The V and J ends lost 3 bases and 3 bases, in that order; junction bases with no gene match: 1. The CDR3 spells CATSSDRGTDTQYF. In DNA, the CDR3 is TGTGCCACCAGCAGCGACAGGGGGACAGATACGCAGTATTTT.

This chain connects TRBV7-8 to TRBJ2-7, with 8 bases lining up with TRBD1. This CDR3 contains 17 residues. Germline values: CDR1 SGHVS, CDR2 FQNEAQ. Trimming cost V 5 bases and J 0 bases; bases outside gene matches: 12. The CDR3 here is CASSKTPRDRLSYEQYF. The CDR3 nucleotides read TGTGCCAGCAGCAAAACCCCGCGGGACAGGCTCTCCTACGAGCAGTACTTC.

For this clone: Within the sample, other DNA sequences also encode this same CDR3. The rearrangement links TRBV4-3 to TRBJ1-5; D is undetermined. Germline-derived CDR1 and CDR2 are LGHNA and YSLEER. Trimming took 0 bases from V and 6 from J, leaving 6 bases between them. The CDR3 spans 13 residues. The CDR3 region is CASSQDRGQPQHF. In DNA, the CDR3 is TGCGCCAGCAGCCAAGATCGAGGTCAGCCCCAGCATTTT.

This sequence joins TRBV11-2 and TRBJ1-2, with 9 bases fitting TRBD1. This CDR3 region has 17 residues. With V trimmed by 4 bases and J by 2 bases, 11 bases remained unmatched. Germline-derived CDR1 and CDR2 are SGHAT and FQNNGV. In DNA, the CDR3 is TGTGCCAGCAGCTCCTCTCCTCGGACAGGGGCCAACTATGGCTACACCTTC. This translates into CASSSSPRTGANYGYTF.

This chain connects TRBV2 to TRBJ1-2; 9 bases fit TRBD1. Germline trimming cut 7 bases from V and 2 bases from J; bases unmatched to any gene: 5. CDR3 size: 14 residues. Germline V gene data show CDR1 as SNHLY and CDR2 as FYNNEI. CDR3 in amino acids: CASNRDRDNYGYTF. The DNA for the CDR3 is TGTGCCAGCAATAGGGACAGGGACAACTATGGCTACACCTTC. Full variable domain (missing parts from reference TRBV2 and TRBJ1-2): EPEVTQTPSHQVTQMGQEVILRCVPISNHLYFYWYRQILGQKVEFLVSFYNNEISEKSEIFDDQFSVERPDGSNFTLKIRSTKLEDSAMYFCASNRDRDNYGYTFGSGTRLTVV.

V gene TRBV4-1 combines with J gene TRBJ1-4; D is unresolved. The V gene lost 3 bases and the J gene lost 7 bases, with 15 bases spanning the gap. CDR1 is MGHRA and CDR2 is YSYEKL in the germline V gene. The CDR3 is made up of 15 amino acids. The CDR3 region has the DNA TGCGCCAGCAGCCACTTGAGCGCCTTGCCTGAAAAACTGTTTTTT. Its translation: CASSHLSALPEKLFF.

The count of this clone is one. The rearrangement uses TRBV11-2 and TRBJ2-7; 8 bases fit TRBD2. The CDR3 covers 14 residues. Per germline, CDR1 SGHAT and CDR2 FQNNGV. V shed 5 bases and J 4 bases; nucleotides not matched to a gene: 7. The DNA for the CDR3 is TGTGCCAGCAGCCCGGGACTAGGGATATACGAGCAGTACTTC. Protein product: CASSPGLGIYEQYF.